The 16 T cell receptor beta chains below come from one sample, sequenced in a study of control samples from healthy donors and cancer patients. Libraries were prepared by immunoSEQ multiplex PCR; TCRdb keeps only in-frame clonotypes and omits some of them. This table has over 150,000 clones, around 96% appearing once. Specimen: blood. Every receptor here comes from a woman in her thirties in good health.

The V gene is TRBV7-6, the J gene TRBJ2-3; 11 positions match TRBD2. CDR3 length: 17 residues. CDR1 SGHVS and CDR2 FNYEAQ come from the germline V gene. The junction had 10 bases not matched to a gene; V was cut back by 4 bases and J by 4 bases. CDR3 sequence reads: CASSSTLAGGPADTQYF. In nucleotides, the CDR3 is TGTGCCAGCAGCTCCACTTTAGCGGGAGGGCCCGCAGATACGCAGTATTTT.

J is TRBJ2-1 and V is TRBV3-1 (or the pseudogene TRBV3-2); D not resolved. The CDR3 length is 15 residues. The V end was cut by 2 bases, the J end by 3 bases, with 11 bases between. Germline V gene data show CDR1 as LGHDT and CDR2 as YNNKEL (reference sequence). The DNA of the CDR3 is TGTGCCAGCAGCCAAAACCCCTCCGGCTACAATGAGCAGTTCTTC. Its protein product is CASSQNPSGYNEQFF.

V usage is TRBV5-4 and J usage is TRBJ2-7; tentatively, D is TRBD2 (6 bases). Trimming cost V 4 bases and J 0 bases, with 14 bases left between them. From germline, CDR1 is SGHNT and CDR2 YYREEE (reference sequence). This CDR3 comprises 15 residues. CDR3: CASSGGTGVSYEQYF. The CDR3 region has the DNA TGTGCCAGCAGCGGCGGGACGGGCGTCTCCTACGAGCAGTACTTC.

The chain is built from TRBV9 and TRBJ1-4; 9 bases map to TRBD1. The germline V gene has CDR1 SGDLS and CDR2 YYNGEE. Unmatched junction bases numbered 8, after V lost 4 bases and J lost 1 base. CDR3 length: 17 amino acids. The CDR3 reads CASSTGQGVLTNEKLFF. In nucleotides, the CDR3 is TGTGCCAGCAGCACGGGACAGGGCGTCTTAACTAATGAAAAACTGTTTTTT. The entire variable domain, with the rest obtained from reference TRBV9 and TRBJ1-4, is as follows: DSGVTQTPKHLITATGQRVTLRCSPRSGDLSVYWYQQSLDQGLQFLIQYYNGEERAKGNILERFSAQQFPDLHSELNLSSLELGDSALYFCASSTGQGVLTNEKLFFGSGTQLSVL.

The rearrangement links TRBV2 to TRBJ1-6; TRBD1 aligns across 8 bases. There are 15 residues in the CDR3. Germline loops: CDR1 SNHLY, CDR2 FYNNEI. V trimming: 2 bases; J trimming: 10 bases; junction bases outside the gene matches: 7. CDR3 in DNA: TGTGCCAGCAGTGAATACGGACAGGGACAGTCACCCCTCCACTTT. This encodes CASSEYGQGQSPLHF. Combining the CDR3 with reference TRBV2 and TRBJ1-6 gives the whole variable domain EPEVTQTPSHQVTQMGQEVILRCVPISNHLYFYWYRQILGQKVEFLVSFYNNEISEKSEIFDDQFSVERPDGSNFTLKIRSTKLEDSAMYFCASSEYGQGQSPLHFGNGTRLTVT.

The V and J genes are TRBV3-1 (or the pseudogene TRBV3-2) and TRBJ2-2; tentatively, D is TRBD2 (6 bases). The CDR3 sequence is 15 residues long. Germline V lookup: CDR1 LGHDT, CDR2 YNNKEL (reference sequence). V gave up 4 bases and J gave up 1 base, with 10 bases separating them. CDR3 DNA: TGTGCCAGCAGCCCGCCGGGACTGAACACCGGGGAGCTGTTTTTT. Amino acids: CASSPPGLNTGELFF.

The genes are TRBV9 and TRBJ1-4; maybe TRBD1 (6 bases). CDR1 and CDR2 from the germline V gene are SGDLS and YYNGEE. CDR3 size: 16 residues. Between the trimmed V and J ends, which lost 3 bases and 1 base, there was a span of 13 bases. CDR3 protein: CASSESHRVTNEKLFF. Written as DNA, the CDR3 is TGTGCCAGCAGCGAGAGCCACAGGGTAACTAATGAAAAACTGTTTTTT. The full variable domain, completed using reference TRBV9 and TRBJ1-4, is DSGVTQTPKHLITATGQRVTLRCSPRSGDLSVYWYQQSLDQGLQFLIQYYNGEERAKGNILERFSAQQFPDLHSELNLSSLELGDSALYFCASSESHRVTNEKLFFGSGTQLSVL.

The chain links TRBV29-1 to TRBJ2-3; D uncertain. V shed 6 bases and J shed 8 bases, with 18 bases lying between them. This CDR3 has 13 amino acids. Looked up from germline, CDR1 is SQVTM and CDR2 is ANQGSEA. The CDR3 region is CSVGNRDRSTQYF. The CDR3 bases are TGCAGCGTGGGGAACCGCGACCGCTCTACGCAGTATTTT.

This clone is a singleton in its sample. This chain links TRBV11-2 with TRBJ1-2; 10 bases agree with TRBD1. Germline V gene data show CDR1 as SGHAT and CDR2 as FQNNGV. The CDR3 totals 15 residues. J was trimmed by 4 bases and V by 1 base; bases with no gene match: 3. The CDR3: CASSLGTGGTYGYTF. CDR3 DNA: TGTGCCAGCAGCTTAGGGACAGGGGGGACCTATGGCTACACCTTC.

CDR3 in DNA: TGTGCCAGCAGTTTGTCGGGGGCCTATCAGCCCCAGCATTTT. It translates to CASSLSGAYQPQHF. The chain has TRBV27 and TRBJ1-5; a weak D match, TRBD1 (6 bases). The CDR3 is made up of 14 amino acids. The ends were cut back, 3 bases at V and 5 bases at J, with 11 bases in the middle. Germline loops: CDR1 MNHEY, CDR2 SMNVEV (reference sequence).

The rearrangement links TRBV4-1 to TRBJ1-4; D unclear. Trimming cost V 4 bases and J 0 bases, with 9 bases left between them. The CDR3 has 15 amino acids. Germline lookup yields CDR1 MGHRA and CDR2 YSYEKL. The CDR3 region is CASSRTPATNEKLFF. DNA for the CDR3: TGCGCCAGCAGCCGCACACCGGCAACTAATGAAAAACTGTTTTTT.

The rearrangement uses TRBV9 and TRBJ2-2; possibly TRBD2 for D (5 bases). Germline values: CDR1 SGDLS, CDR2 YYNGEE. V was cut by 0 bases and J by 8 bases, with 14 bases left in between. The CDR3 totals 15 residues. The DNA for the CDR3 is TGTGCCAGCAGCGTAGATGGGAGAGTCACTGGGGAGCTGTTTTTT. Residues: CASSVDGRVTGELFF.

V is TRBV7-2 and J is TRBJ2-1; maybe TRBD1 (5 bases). The CDR3 is made up of 11 amino acids. In germline, CDR1 is SGHTA, CDR2 FQGNSA. Trimming took off 5 bases at V and 6 bases at J, with 5 bases between the two ends. This CDR3 reads CASSRGNEQFF. CDR3 nucleotides: TGTGCCAGCAGCAGGGGCAATGAGCAGTTCTTC. The full variable domain, rest sourced from reference TRBV7-2 and TRBJ2-1, is GAGVSQSPSNKVTEKGKDVELRCDPISGHTALYWYRQSLGQGLEFLIYFQGNSAPDKSGLPSDRFSAERTGGSVSTLTIQRTQQEDSAVYLCASSRGNEQFFGPGTRLTVL.

The rearrangement links TRBV5-6 to TRBJ2-2; D possibly corresponds to TRBD2 (6 bases). The CDR3 is made up of 15 amino acids. The V and J ends lost 3 bases and 3 bases respectively, with 12 bases between them. From germline, CDR1 is SGHDT and CDR2 YYEEEE. CDR3 bases: TGTGCCAGCAGCTCCTACCGGAGGGACACCGGGGAGCTGTTTTTT. This gives the protein CASSSYRRDTGELFF.

This sequence joins TRBV7-9 and TRBJ1-1, with D possibly being TRBD1 (6 bases). The V and J ends lost 7 bases and 1 base respectively, with 10 bases between them. The germline V gene has CDR1 SEHNR and CDR2 FQNEAQ (reference sequence). The CDR3 has 13 amino acids. In DNA form, the CDR3 reads TGTGCCAGCATCGAGGGGGGGAACACTGAAGCTTTCTTT. Protein: CASIEGGNTEAFF.

This clone was counted a single time. This sequence joins TRBV20-1 and TRBJ2-7; perhaps TRBD1 as D (6 bases). This CDR3 contains 11 residues. The V end was cut by 3 bases, the J end by 11 bases, with 14 bases between. CDR1 and CDR2 (germline): DFQATT, SNEGSKA (reference sequence). As DNA, the CDR3 is TGCAGTGCTAGTCTTGTGGGGGCGGAGTACTTC. It codes for CSASLVGAEYF.